This T cell receptor beta chain was recovered during a study of blood T cell repertoires in COVID-19. Assay: immunoSEQ multiplex PCR; the TCRdb copy retains only in-frame clones and omits some. The sample lists some 380,000 clones, 81% occurring once. This CDR3 comprises 11 residues. Germline values: CDR1 SQVTM, CDR2 ANQGSEA. V gave up 7 bases and J gave up 12 bases; unmatched junction bases: 8. The TCR was taken from a human donor with acute or convalescent COVID-19. The donor label of this sample is uncertain. Material: peripheral blood. The rearrangement uses TRBV29-1 and TRBJ2-1; TRBD2 matches 8 bases. CDR3 coding DNA: TGCAGCGCTGAGCGGGAGACGGCGCAGTTCTTC. As protein: CSAERETAQFF.